This passage covers 18 T cell receptor beta chains from one sample sequenced in a study of T cells in Graves' hyperthyroidism and ophthalmopathy. Template material for amplifying TCR beta CDR3 regions consisted of RNA transcripts. During a first-round RT-PCR of the TCR CDR3, the HTBI primer set was used. TCRdb analysed the multiplex PCR reads with MiXCR anew, one entry per CDR3 protein. Of roughly 710,000 distinct CDR3 sequences listed, just over 35% are singletons. The sample consisted of blood. These receptors were collected from a woman aged 40 to 50 with Graves' hyperthyroidism.

This clonotype has just a few counts. The rearrangement joins TRBV4-2 to TRBJ1-1, with 8 bases matching TRBD1. Germline CDR1 is LGHNA and CDR2 is YNFKEQ. The CDR3 is 15 amino acids. V was clipped by 5 bases and J by 5 bases; unmatched bases: 10. For the CDR3, the DNA is TGTGCCAGCAGCTACCAGGACAGGGATATTACTGAAGCTTTCTTT. Amino acid sequence: CASSYQDRDITEAFF.

A few counts support this clonotype. The chain recombines TRBV6-5 with TRBJ1-1; D ambiguous. This CDR3 has 13 residues. Germline V gene data show CDR1 as MNHEY and CDR2 as SVGAGI. The V end lost 6 bases, the J end lost 3 bases, and 11 bases lay between the germline ends. The CDR3 region has the DNA TGTGCCAGCAGCAGAGACGTTGACACTGAAGCTTTCTTT. It codes for CASSRDVDTEAFF.

For the CDR3, the DNA is TGCTCAGGGACAACCACCTACAATGAGCAGTTCTTC. It yields the protein CSGTTTYNEQFF. J is TRBJ2-1 and V is TRBV29-1; a possible D gene is TRBD1 (6 bases). The germline V gene encodes CDR1 SQVTM and CDR2 ANQGSEA. The CDR3 sequence is 12 residues long.

This clonotype has more than one count but fewer than ten. V gene TRBV19 combines with J gene TRBJ2-7; D is uncertain. Germline values: CDR1 LNHDA, CDR2 SQIVND (reference sequence). This CDR3 contains 15 residues. V was shortened by 3 bases and J by 3 bases, with 15 bases between the two germline ends. This CDR3 is CASSISGFLSYEQYF. In nucleotides, the CDR3 is TGTGCCAGTAGTATTTCCGGCTTTTTGAGCTACGAGCAGTACTTC.

A remark on this clonotype: A much larger clone is a single base away; this may be a read error. This chain connects TRBV5-1 to TRBJ1-1; D unresolved. With 5 bases removed from V and 4 bases from J, the gap between germline ends came to 15 bases. The CDR3 sequence is 14 residues long. Germline loops: CDR1 SGHRS, CDR2 YFSETQ. CDR3 protein: CASSESRAATEAFF. CDR3 nucleotide sequence: TGCGCCAGCAGTGAGTCGAGGGCGGCCACTGAAGCTTTCTTT.

This clonotype was seen many times. This rearrangement joins TRBV10-3 to TRBJ2-7; D possibly matches TRBD1 or TRBD2 (5 bases each). This CDR3 has 13 amino acids. V lost 9 bases and J lost 2, with 14 bases in between. CDR1 and CDR2 from the germline V gene are ENHRY and SYGVKD. The CDR3 DNA reads TGTGCCATGGCCGGGACGGACACCTACGAGCAGTACTTC. It is translated as CAMAGTDTYEQYF.

Only a few counts were recorded for this clonotype. J is TRBJ1-4 and V is TRBV7-9; 8 bases match TRBD1. Germline V lookup: CDR1 SEHNR, CDR2 FQNEAQ (reference sequence). J was trimmed by 6 bases and V by 3 bases; bases with no gene match: 9. This CDR3 is built from 16 residues. The CDR3 sequence is CASSLGSGGFHEKLFF. As DNA, the CDR3 is TGTGCCAGCAGCTTGGGGTCAGGGGGCTTTCATGAAAAACTGTTTTTT.

The V gene is TRBV7-2, the J gene TRBJ1-5, with D perhaps TRBD1 (5 bases). V lost 6 bases to trimming and J lost 6 bases, with 18 bases between them. This CDR3 is built from 15 residues. Germline CDR1 is SGHTA and CDR2 is FQGNSA. This CDR3 is CASSPSGASGQPQHF. The CDR3 nucleotides are TGTGCCAGCAGTCCCAGCGGGGCCTCGGGTCAGCCCCAGCATTTT.

The V and J genes are TRBV2 and TRBJ2-7, with TRBD1 matching over 10 bases. CDR3 length: 18 residues. Germline CDR1 SNHLY, CDR2 FYNNEI. After removal of 5 bases from V and 4 bases from J, the junction contained 17 bases not matched to a gene. The CDR3 region has the DNA TGTGCCAGCAGTTACTCTGAACCGGACAGGGGGTTGTTGTACGAGCAGTACTTC. Amino acids: CASSYSEPDRGLLYEQYF.

This clonotype was observed a handful of times. This chain links TRBV5-1 with TRBJ1-1, with unresolved D. The V end lost 4 bases, the J end lost 8 bases, and 12 bases lay between the germline ends. There are 12 residues in the CDR3. Germline V gives CDR1 SGHRS, CDR2 YFSETQ. CDR3 sequence: CASSQRLGEAFF. The CDR3 bases are TGCGCCAGCAGCCAACGGTTGGGAGAAGCTTTCTTT.

The rearrangement joins TRBV19 to TRBJ2-7; no clear D gene. CDR3 length: 13 amino acids. Looked up from germline, CDR1 is LNHDA and CDR2 is SQIVND (reference sequence). V was cut by 6 bases and J by 4 bases, with 13 bases left in between. DNA of the CDR3: TGTGCCAGTAGCAGAGAAGACCAGTACGAGCAGTACTTC. Protein product: CASSREDQYEQYF.

V is TRBV7-9 and J is TRBJ1-4; no clear D. V was cut by 3 bases and J by 0 bases, with 14 bases left in between. There are 17 residues in the CDR3. From germline, CDR1 is SEHNR and CDR2 FQNEAQ (reference sequence). The CDR3 protein is CASSFVRVAATNEKLFF. DNA for the CDR3: TGTGCCAGCAGCTTCGTCCGTGTGGCAGCAACTAATGAAAAACTGTTTTTT.

This clonotype has at least ten counts. The chain combines TRBV19 with TRBJ1-1; a weak D match, TRBD1 (6 bases). The V gene lost 6 bases and the J gene lost 1 base, with 15 bases spanning the gap. The CDR3 is 15 amino acids. CDR1 LNHDA and CDR2 SQIVND come from the germline V gene (reference sequence). Here the CDR3 DNA reads TGTGCCAGTAGCATCAGAACAGGGACGAACACTGAAGCTTTCTTT. Protein product: CASSIRTGTNTEAFF.

This clonotype has a single count. At one of its ends the junction is not consistent with the germline gene, which may arise from a read error. The chain joins TRBV7-2 to TRBJ2-7; 7 bases map to TRBD2. The length of the CDR3 is 16 residues. The germline CDR1 and CDR2 sequences are SGHTA and FQGNSA. CDR3 nucleotides: TGTGCCAGCTGCTTAGGTCCTAGCGGCCCCTCCTACGAGCAGTACTTC. Translation: CASCLGPSGPSYEQYF.

J is TRBJ2-3 and V is TRBV10-3; 8 bases align to TRBD2. With V trimmed by 8 bases and J by 0 bases, 4 bases remained unmatched. This CDR3 has 14 residues. Germline CDR1 ENHRY, CDR2 SYGVKD. The CDR3 reads CAIWSGGSTDTQYF. The CDR3, as DNA: TGTGCCATCTGGAGCGGGGGAAGCACAGATACGCAGTATTTT.

Many counts were recorded for this clonotype. The gene calls are TRBV5-1 and TRBJ2-7, with 9 bases matching TRBD1. The CDR3 is made up of 15 amino acids. The germline V gene has CDR1 SGHRS and CDR2 YFSETQ. V shed 2 bases and J 6 bases; nucleotides not matched to a gene: 9. CDR3 DNA sequence: TGCGCCAGCAGCTTCGCCGGGACAGGGACGGCCGAGCAGTACTTC. This codes for CASSFAGTGTAEQYF. The full variable domain, completed using reference TRBV5-1 and TRBJ2-7, is KAGVTQTPRYLIKTRGQQVTLSCSPISGHRSVSWYQQTPGQGLQFLFEYFSETQRNKGNFPGRFSGRQFSNSRSEMNVSTLELGDSALYLCASSFAGTGTAEQYFGPGTRLTVT.

The rearrangement links TRBV14 to TRBJ2-7; D is possibly TRBD1 (5 bases). The CDR3 is 16 amino acids. Trimming removed 1 base from V and 5 bases from J, with 18 bases in between. Germline V gene data show CDR1 as SGHDN and CDR2 as FVKESK. This chain's CDR3 is CASSQGFGPGIDEQYF. In nucleotides, the CDR3 is TGTGCCAGCAGCCAAGGTTTTGGTCCAGGGATCGACGAGCAGTACTTC.

This clonotype was counted many times. V usage is TRBV29-1 and J usage is TRBJ2-5; D is possibly TRBD1 (6 bases). The germline V and J ends were trimmed by 6 bases and 1 base, with 18 bases remaining between them. Germline-derived CDR1 and CDR2 are SQVTM and ANQGSEA. This CDR3 comprises 15 residues. The CDR3 region is CSVGAQDRLQETQYF. CDR3 in DNA: TGCAGCGTGGGGGCACAAGACCGGCTCCAAGAGACCCAGTACTTC.